The 15 T cell receptor beta chains below were found in one sample sequenced in a study of cytomegalovirus exposure and HLA in healthy donors. Vbeta (60) and Jbeta (13) primers were used in the PCR. TCRdb keeps only in-frame clones here, not all; method: immunoSEQ multiplex PCR. Of roughly 120,000 clones listed, around 70% are singletons. Sequencing was carried out using PBMCs. The receptors were gathered from a man younger than 40 in good health and CMV-seropositive.

V is TRBV9 and J is TRBJ2-3; 9 positions match TRBD1. The germline CDR1 and CDR2 sequences are SGDLS and YYNGEE. The J segment lost 3 bases and the V segment lost 0 bases, leaving 2 bases of the junction unmatched. The CDR3 loop spans 15 amino acids. DNA for the CDR3: TGTGCCAGCAGCGTAGACAGGGGGCGGACAGATACGCAGTATTTT. As protein: CASSVDRGRTDTQYF.

The rearrangement uses TRBV15 and TRBJ1-2; 7 bases align to TRBD1. The CDR3 runs 15 residues. Trimming at V came to 7 bases and at J to 7 bases, leaving 15 bases not matched to a gene. CDR1 and CDR2 from the germline V gene are LNHNV and YYDKDF (reference sequence). The CDR3 sequence is CATNPGTAGGVGYTF. CDR3 DNA sequence: TGTGCCACCAACCCCGGGACAGCGGGCGGGGTTGGCTACACCTTC.

The V call is TRBV18, the J call TRBJ2-2; tentatively, D is TRBD1 (5 bases). CDR1 and CDR2 from the germline V gene are KGHSH and LQKENI. This CDR3 spans 15 amino acids. V lost 1 base and J 3 bases, leaving 9 bases between the germline ends. The CDR3 spells CASSPLQGYTGELFF. The CDR3 DNA follows: TGTGCCAGCTCACCACTTCAGGGATACACCGGGGAGCTGTTTTTT.

The chain uses TRBV5-1 and TRBJ2-1, with TRBD2 matching over 8 bases. This CDR3 is 15 amino acids long. J gave up 9 bases and V 4 bases, and 12 bases lay outside the gene matches. In germline, CDR1 is SGHRS, CDR2 YFSETQ. The CDR3 nucleotides are TGCGCCAGCAGCCTGGAGGGACGGGGGGGTCGTGAGCAGTTCTTC. Amino acids: CASSLEGRGGREQFF.

The chain couples TRBV5-4 to TRBJ2-7; TRBD1 aligns across 12 bases. Trimming removed 4 bases from V and 3 bases from J; junction bases left unmatched: 17. Germline CDR1 SGHNT, CDR2 YYREEE (reference sequence). CDR3 length equals 19 residues. The CDR3 sequence: CASSPPGQGALGGNYEQYF. The DNA of the CDR3 is TGTGCCAGCAGCCCACCGGGACAGGGGGCTTTAGGTGGGAACTACGAGCAGTACTTC.

J is TRBJ2-1 and V is TRBV5-5, with 7 bases fitting TRBD1. Germline CDR1 reads SGHKS; CDR2 reads YYEKEE (reference sequence). V lost 1 base and J lost 10; bases outside the gene matches: 5. The CDR3 consists of 13 residues. The CDR3: CASSLRQGNEQFF. CDR3 nucleotide sequence: TGTGCCAGCAGCTTGCGACAGGGCAACGAGCAGTTCTTC.

This clone was detected a few times. This chain connects TRBV9 to TRBJ1-6; D gene unclear. The V end lost 3 bases, the J end lost 4 bases, and 17 bases lay between the germline ends. Germline values: CDR1 SGDLS, CDR2 YYNGEE. CDR3 length: 17 amino acids. The CDR3, as DNA: TGTGCCAGCAGCGCAGGAACAGCCAAAAGTTATAATTCACCCCTCCACTTT. It translates to CASSAGTAKSYNSPLHF. Full variable domain (remainder filled in from reference TRBV9 and TRBJ1-6): DSGVTQTPKHLITATGQRVTLRCSPRSGDLSVYWYQQSLDQGLQFLIQYYNGEERAKGNILERFSAQQFPDLHSELNLSSLELGDSALYFCASSAGTAKSYNSPLHFGNGTRLTVT.

The chain couples TRBV5-8 to TRBJ1-1; 8 bases match TRBD1. J lost 3 bases, V lost 3 bases, and 19 bases had no gene match. Germline V gene lookup returns CDR1 SGHTS and CDR2 YDEGEE. The CDR3 runs to 19 residues. CDR3 coding DNA: TGTGCCAGCAGCTGGAAGGGGCGGTGGACAGGGAAGTTGGACACTGAAGCTTTCTTT. Its protein product is CASSWKGRWTGKLDTEAFF.

DNA of the CDR3: TGTGCCAGCAGCTTTAACAGTCGCTCGTCCCGCGAAAAACTGTTTTTT. Encoded protein: CASSFNSRSSREKLFF. The rearrangement uses TRBV5-4 and TRBJ1-4; D is uncertain. CDR1 is SGHNT and CDR2 is YYREEE in the germline V gene (reference sequence). This CDR3 is built from 16 residues. V was shortened by 2 bases and J by 8 bases, with 19 bases between the two germline ends.

The chain uses TRBV11-3 and TRBJ1-3, with D unresolved. Trimming stripped 5 bases from V and 3 bases from J, with 11 bases between. The CDR3 covers 14 residues. The germline V gene has CDR1 SGHNT and CDR2 YENEEA. DNA for the CDR3: TGTGCCAGCAGCCTATCTCAAGTTGGAAACACCATATATTTT. It specifies CASSLSQVGNTIYF.

The chain links TRBV19 to TRBJ1-2, with 7 bases aligning to TRBD1. This CDR3 is built from 13 residues. Trimming took 6 bases from V and 0 from J; bases not matched to a gene: 1. The germline CDR1 and CDR2 sequences are LNHDA and SQIVND (reference sequence). CDR3 region: CASSRGANYGYTF. The CDR3 DNA follows: TGTGCCAGTAGCAGGGGGGCTAACTATGGCTACACCTTC.

There are a few counts of this clone. This chain links TRBV27 with TRBJ2-3; unclear D gene. CDR3 size: 14 residues. V was shortened by 2 bases and J by 3 bases, with 9 bases between the two germline ends. Per germline, CDR1 MNHEY and CDR2 SMNVEV (reference sequence). CDR3 nucleotide sequence: TGTGCCAGCAGTTTAAGGCTAGATACAGATACGCAGTATTTT. Translation gives CASSLRLDTDTQYF.

This clone was detected only a few times. The V gene is TRBV4-2, the J gene TRBJ2-7; 10 bases map to TRBD1. The V gene end was trimmed by 0 bases and the J gene end by 3 bases; junction bases not matched to a gene: 5. The CDR3 has 16 residues. The V gene's germline CDR1 is LGHNA and CDR2 YNFKEQ. The CDR3 DNA reads as TGTGCCAGCAGCCAAGAATTGAGGACAGGGGGCTACGAGCAGTACTTC. Protein: CASSQELRTGGYEQYF.

The chain carries TRBV30 and TRBJ2-7; the match to TRBD2 covers 14 bases. This CDR3 has 16 amino acids. After removal of 3 bases from V and 6 bases from J, the junction contained 10 bases not matched to a gene. Germline lookup yields CDR1 GTSNPN and CDR2 SVGIG (reference sequence). The CDR3 here is CAWSRPPGLAGVEQYF. CDR3 sequence (DNA): TGTGCCTGGAGCCGCCCCCCGGGACTAGCGGGGGTCGAGCAGTACTTC.

CDR3 DNA: TGTGCCAGCAGCGTACTAGGGGCCTGGGGAGAGACCCAGTACTTC. This translates into CASSVLGAWGETQYF. V and J are TRBV9 and TRBJ2-5; maybe TRBD1 (5 bases). The CDR3 extends over 15 amino acids. Germline V gene data show CDR1 as SGDLS and CDR2 as YYNGEE. V gave up 1 base and J gave up 4 bases, with 14 bases separating them.